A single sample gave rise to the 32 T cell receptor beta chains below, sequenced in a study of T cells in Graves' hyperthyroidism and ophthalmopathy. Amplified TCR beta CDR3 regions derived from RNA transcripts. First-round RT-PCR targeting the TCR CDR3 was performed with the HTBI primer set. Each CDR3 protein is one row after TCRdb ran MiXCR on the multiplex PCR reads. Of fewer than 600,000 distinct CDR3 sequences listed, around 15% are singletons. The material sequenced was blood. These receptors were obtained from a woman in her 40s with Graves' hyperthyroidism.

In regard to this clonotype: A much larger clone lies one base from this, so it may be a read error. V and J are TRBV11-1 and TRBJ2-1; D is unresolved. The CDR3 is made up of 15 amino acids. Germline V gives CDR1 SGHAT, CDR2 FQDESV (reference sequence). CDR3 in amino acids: CASSLTISSYSEQFF. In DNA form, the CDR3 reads TGTGCCAGCAGCCTTACAATTAGCTCCTACAGTGAGCAGTTCTTC. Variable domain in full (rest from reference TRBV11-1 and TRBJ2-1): EAEVAQSPRYKITEKSQAVAFWCDPISGHATLYWYRQILGQGPELLVQFQDESVVDDSQLPKDRFSAERLKGVDSTLKIQPAELGDSAMYLCASSLTISSYSEQFFGPGTRLTVL.

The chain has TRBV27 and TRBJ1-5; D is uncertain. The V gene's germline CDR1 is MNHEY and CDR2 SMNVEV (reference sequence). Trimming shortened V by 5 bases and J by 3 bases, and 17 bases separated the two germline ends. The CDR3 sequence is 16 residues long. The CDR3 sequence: CASSPTKGMPNQPQHF. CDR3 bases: TGTGCCAGCAGTCCTACAAAAGGGATGCCCAATCAGCCCCAGCATTTT.

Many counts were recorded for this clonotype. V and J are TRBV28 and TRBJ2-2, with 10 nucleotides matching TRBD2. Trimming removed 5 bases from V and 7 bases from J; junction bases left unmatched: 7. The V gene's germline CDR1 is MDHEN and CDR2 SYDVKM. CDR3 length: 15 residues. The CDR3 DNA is TGTGCCAGCAGTCCTCTAGCGGGAGCCCTCGGGGAGCTGTTTTTT. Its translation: CASSPLAGALGELFF.

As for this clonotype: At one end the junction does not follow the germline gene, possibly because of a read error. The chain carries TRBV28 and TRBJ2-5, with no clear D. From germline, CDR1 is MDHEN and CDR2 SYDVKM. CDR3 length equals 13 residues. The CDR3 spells CAGSFPGVAVWYF. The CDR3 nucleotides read TGTGCCGGCAGTTTTCCCGGTGTTGCGGTATGGTACTTC. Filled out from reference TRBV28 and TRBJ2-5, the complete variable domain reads DVKVTQSSRYLVKRTGEKVFLECVQDMDHENMFWYRQDPGLGLRLIYFSYDVKMKEKGDIPEGYSVSREKKERFSLILESASTNQTSMYLCAGSFPGVAVWYFGPGTRLLVL.

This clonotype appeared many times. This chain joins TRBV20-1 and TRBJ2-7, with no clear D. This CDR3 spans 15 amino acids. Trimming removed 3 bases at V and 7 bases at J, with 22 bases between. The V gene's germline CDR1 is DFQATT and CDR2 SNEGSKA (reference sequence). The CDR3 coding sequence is TGCAGTGCTAGGAGCCGAAGTACGGTCTTTGGGGAGCAGTACTTC. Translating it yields CSARSRSTVFGEQYF.

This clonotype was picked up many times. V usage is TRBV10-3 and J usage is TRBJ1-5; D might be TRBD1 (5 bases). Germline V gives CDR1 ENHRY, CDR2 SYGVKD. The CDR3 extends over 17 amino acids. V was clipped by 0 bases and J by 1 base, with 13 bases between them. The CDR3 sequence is CAISESIGTGSNQPQHF. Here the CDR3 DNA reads TGTGCCATCAGTGAGTCCATAGGGACGGGGAGCAATCAGCCCCAGCATTTT.

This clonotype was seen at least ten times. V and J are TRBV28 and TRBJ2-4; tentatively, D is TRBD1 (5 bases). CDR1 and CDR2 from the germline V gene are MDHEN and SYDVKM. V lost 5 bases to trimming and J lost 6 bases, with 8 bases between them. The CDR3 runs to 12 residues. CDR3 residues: CASSPDRNIQYF. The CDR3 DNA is TGTGCCAGCAGTCCTGACAGAAACATTCAGTACTTC.

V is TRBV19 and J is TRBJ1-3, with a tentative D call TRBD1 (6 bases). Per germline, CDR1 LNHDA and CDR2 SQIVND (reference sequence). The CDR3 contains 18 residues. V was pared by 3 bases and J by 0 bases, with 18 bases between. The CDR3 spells CASSIRGPTASSGNTIYF. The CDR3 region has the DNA TGTGCCAGTAGTATTCGGGGGCCGACCGCGAGCTCTGGAAACACCATATATTTT.

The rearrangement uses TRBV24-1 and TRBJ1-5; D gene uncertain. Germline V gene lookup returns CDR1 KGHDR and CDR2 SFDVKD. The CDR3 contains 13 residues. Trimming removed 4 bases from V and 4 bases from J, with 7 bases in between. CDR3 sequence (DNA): TGTGCCACCAGTGAAACGGGGAATCAGCCCCAGCATTTT. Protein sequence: CATSETGNQPQHF.

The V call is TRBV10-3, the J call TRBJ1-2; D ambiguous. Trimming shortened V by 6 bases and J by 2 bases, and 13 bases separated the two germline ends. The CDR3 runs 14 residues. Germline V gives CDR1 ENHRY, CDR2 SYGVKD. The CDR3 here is CAIRARYRNYGYTF. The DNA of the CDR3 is TGTGCCATCAGGGCAAGGTACAGAAACTATGGCTACACCTTC.

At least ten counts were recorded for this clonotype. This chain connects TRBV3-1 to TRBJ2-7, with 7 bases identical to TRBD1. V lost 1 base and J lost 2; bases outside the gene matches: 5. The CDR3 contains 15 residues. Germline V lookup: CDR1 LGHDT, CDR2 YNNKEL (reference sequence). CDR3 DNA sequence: TGTGCCAGCAGCCAAGCACAGGGGTCAGCCTACGAGCAGTACTTC. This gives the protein CASSQAQGSAYEQYF.

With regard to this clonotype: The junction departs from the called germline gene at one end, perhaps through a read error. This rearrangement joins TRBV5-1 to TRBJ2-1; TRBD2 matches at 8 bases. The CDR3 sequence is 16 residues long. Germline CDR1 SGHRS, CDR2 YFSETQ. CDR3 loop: CASSLTGGPSYNEQFF. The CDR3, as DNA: TGTGCCAGCAGCCTTACGGGAGGGCCCTCCTACAATGAGCAGTTCTTC.

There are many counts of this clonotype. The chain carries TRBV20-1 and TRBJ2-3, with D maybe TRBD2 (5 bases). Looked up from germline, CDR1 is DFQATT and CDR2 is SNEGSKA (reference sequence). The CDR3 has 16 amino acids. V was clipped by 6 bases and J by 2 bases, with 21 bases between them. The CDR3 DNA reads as TGCAGTGCAGAACTTACCTTGGAGGCCCTCACAGATACGCAGTATTTT. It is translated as CSAELTLEALTDTQYF.

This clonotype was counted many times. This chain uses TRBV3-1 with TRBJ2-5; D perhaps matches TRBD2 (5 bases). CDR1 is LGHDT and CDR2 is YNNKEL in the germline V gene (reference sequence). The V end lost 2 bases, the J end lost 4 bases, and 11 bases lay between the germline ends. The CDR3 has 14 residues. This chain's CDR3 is CASSQNLAGETQYF. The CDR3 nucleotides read TGTGCCAGCAGCCAAAACCTAGCCGGAGAGACCCAGTACTTC.

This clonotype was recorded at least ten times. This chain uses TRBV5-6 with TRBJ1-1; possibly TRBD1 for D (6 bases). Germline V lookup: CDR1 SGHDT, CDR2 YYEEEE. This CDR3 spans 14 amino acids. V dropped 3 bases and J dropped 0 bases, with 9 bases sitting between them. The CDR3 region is CASSWGRMNTEAFF. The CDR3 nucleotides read TGTGCCAGCAGCTGGGGGCGGATGAACACTGAAGCTTTCTTT.

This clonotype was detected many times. The CDR3 DNA follows: TGTGCCAGCAGTTTATCGGCTACTAGCGGGACTCCTCCGTACGAGCAGTACTTC. It specifies CASSLSATSGTPPYEQYF. The chain has TRBV27 and TRBJ2-7; 10 bases match TRBD2. Trimming took 0 bases from V and 4 from J; bases not matched to a gene: 12. CDR1 and CDR2 (germline): MNHEY, SMNVEV (reference sequence). CDR3 length: 18 amino acids.

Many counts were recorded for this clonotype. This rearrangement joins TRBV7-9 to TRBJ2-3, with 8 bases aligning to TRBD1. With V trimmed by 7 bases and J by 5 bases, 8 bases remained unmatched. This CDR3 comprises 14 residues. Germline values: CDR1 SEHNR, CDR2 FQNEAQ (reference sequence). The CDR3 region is CASNNQGAGDTQYF. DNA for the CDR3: TGTGCCAGCAACAATCAGGGGGCAGGAGATACGCAGTATTTT. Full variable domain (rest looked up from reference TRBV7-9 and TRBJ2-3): DTGVSQNPRHKITKRGQNVTFRCDPISEHNRLYWYRQTLGQGPEFLTYFQNEAQLEKSRLLSDRFSAERPKGSFSTLEIQRTEQGDSAMYLCASNNQGAGDTQYFGPGTRLTVL.

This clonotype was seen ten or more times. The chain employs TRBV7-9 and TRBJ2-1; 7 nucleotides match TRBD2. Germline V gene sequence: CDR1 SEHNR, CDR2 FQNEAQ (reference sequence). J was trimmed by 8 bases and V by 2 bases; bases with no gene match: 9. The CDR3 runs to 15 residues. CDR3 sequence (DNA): TGTGCCAGCAGCTTAAGTGGGAGGGATGTCGATGAGCAGTTCTTC. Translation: CASSLSGRDVDEQFF.

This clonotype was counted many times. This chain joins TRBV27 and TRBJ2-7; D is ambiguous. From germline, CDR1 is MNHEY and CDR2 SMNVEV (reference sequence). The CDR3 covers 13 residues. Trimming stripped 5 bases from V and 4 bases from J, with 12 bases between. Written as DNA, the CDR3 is TGTGCCAGCAGTCCAGGCCCCGTGTACGAGCAGTACTTC. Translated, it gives CASSPGPVYEQYF.

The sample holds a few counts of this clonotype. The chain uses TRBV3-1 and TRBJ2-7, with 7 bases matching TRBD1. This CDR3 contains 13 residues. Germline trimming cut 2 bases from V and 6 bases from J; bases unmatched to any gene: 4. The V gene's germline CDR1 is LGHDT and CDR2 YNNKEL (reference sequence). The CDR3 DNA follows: TGTGCCAGCAGCCAAACGGGACAGACCGAGCAGTACTTC. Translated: CASSQTGQTEQYF.

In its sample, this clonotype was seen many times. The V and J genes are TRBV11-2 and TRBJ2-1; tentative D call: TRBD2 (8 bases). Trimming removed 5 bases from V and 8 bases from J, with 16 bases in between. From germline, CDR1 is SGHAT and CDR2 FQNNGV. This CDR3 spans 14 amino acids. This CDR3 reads CASSREGARDEQFF. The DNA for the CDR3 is TGTGCCAGCAGCCGGGAGGGGGCGCGGGATGAGCAGTTCTTC.

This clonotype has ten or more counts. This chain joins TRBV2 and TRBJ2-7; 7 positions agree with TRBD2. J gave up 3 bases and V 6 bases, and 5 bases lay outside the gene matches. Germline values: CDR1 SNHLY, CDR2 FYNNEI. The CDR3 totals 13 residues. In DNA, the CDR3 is TGTGCCAGCAGGGAGACTAGCTACTACGAGCAGTACTTC. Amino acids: CASRETSYYEQYF.

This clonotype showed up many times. This CDR3 reads CASSQAGKNTEAFF. CDR3 DNA sequence: TGTGCCAGCAGCCAAGCGGGTAAGAACACTGAAGCTTTCTTT. The genes are TRBV3-1 and TRBJ1-1; D not resolved. The V gene's germline CDR1 is LGHDT and CDR2 YNNKEL (reference sequence). Trimming cost V 1 base and J 1 base, with 7 bases left between them. The CDR3 is 14 residues long.

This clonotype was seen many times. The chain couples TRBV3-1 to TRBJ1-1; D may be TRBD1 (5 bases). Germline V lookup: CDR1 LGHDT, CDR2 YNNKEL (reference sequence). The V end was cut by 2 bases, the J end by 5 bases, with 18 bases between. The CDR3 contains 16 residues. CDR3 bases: TGTGCCAGCAGCCAACATAAAGGGGTAAAGGGTACTGAAGCTTTCTTT. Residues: CASSQHKGVKGTEAFF.

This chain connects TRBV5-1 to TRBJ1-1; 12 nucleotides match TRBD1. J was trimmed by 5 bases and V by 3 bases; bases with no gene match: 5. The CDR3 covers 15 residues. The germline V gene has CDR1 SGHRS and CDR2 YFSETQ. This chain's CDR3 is CASSSMGQGATEAFF. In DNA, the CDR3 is TGCGCCAGCAGCTCCATGGGACAGGGGGCAACTGAAGCTTTCTTT.

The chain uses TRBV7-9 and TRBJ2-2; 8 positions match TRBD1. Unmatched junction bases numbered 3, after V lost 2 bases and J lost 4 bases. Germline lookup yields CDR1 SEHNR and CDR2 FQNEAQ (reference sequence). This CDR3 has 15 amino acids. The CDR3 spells CASSLNRGFTGELFF. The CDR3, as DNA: TGTGCCAGCAGCTTAAACAGGGGGTTCACCGGGGAGCTGTTTTTT.

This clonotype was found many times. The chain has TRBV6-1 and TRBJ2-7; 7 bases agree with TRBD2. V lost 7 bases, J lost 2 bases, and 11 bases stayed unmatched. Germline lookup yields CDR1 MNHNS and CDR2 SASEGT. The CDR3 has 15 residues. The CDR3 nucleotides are TGTGCCAGCAAAAGGTCTAGCGGTCTTCCCTACGAGCAGTACTTC. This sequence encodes CASKRSSGLPYEQYF.

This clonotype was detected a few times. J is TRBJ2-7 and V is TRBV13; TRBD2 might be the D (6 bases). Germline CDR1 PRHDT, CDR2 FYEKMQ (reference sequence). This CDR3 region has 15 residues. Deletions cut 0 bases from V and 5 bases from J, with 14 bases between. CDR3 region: CASSLGWQGGDEQYF. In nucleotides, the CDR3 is TGTGCCAGCAGCTTAGGATGGCAGGGCGGGGACGAGCAGTACTTC.

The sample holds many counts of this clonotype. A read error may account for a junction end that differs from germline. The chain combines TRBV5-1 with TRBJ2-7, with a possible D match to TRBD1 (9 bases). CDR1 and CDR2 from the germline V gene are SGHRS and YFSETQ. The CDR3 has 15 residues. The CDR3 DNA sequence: TGTGCCAGCAGCTTAGCGGGACAGGGACCCTACGAGCAGTACTTC. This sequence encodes CASSLAGQGPYEQYF.

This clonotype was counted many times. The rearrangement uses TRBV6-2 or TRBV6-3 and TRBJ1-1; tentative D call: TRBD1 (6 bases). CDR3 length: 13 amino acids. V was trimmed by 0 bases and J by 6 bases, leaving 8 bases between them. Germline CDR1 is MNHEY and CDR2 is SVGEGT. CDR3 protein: CASSYSTGPEAFF. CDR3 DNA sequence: TGTGCCAGCAGTTACTCGACAGGACCTGAAGCTTTCTTT.

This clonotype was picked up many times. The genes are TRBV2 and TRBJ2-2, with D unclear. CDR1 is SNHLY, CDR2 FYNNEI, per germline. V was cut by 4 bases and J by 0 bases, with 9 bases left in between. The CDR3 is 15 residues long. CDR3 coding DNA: TGTGCCAGCAGTGGTCAGGCCACGAACACCGGGGAGCTGTTTTTT. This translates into CASSGQATNTGELFF.

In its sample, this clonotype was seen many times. The CDR3 DNA is TGTGCCAGCAGCCTCCGGGACGCCGCCCTAGATACGCAGTATTTT. This gives the protein CASSLRDAALDTQYF. The V and J genes are TRBV7-9 and TRBJ2-3, with D perhaps given as TRBD1 or TRBD2 (5 bases each). Deletions cut 5 bases from V and 5 bases from J, with 17 bases between. The germline V gene has CDR1 SEHNR and CDR2 FQNEAQ (reference sequence). The CDR3 covers 15 residues.